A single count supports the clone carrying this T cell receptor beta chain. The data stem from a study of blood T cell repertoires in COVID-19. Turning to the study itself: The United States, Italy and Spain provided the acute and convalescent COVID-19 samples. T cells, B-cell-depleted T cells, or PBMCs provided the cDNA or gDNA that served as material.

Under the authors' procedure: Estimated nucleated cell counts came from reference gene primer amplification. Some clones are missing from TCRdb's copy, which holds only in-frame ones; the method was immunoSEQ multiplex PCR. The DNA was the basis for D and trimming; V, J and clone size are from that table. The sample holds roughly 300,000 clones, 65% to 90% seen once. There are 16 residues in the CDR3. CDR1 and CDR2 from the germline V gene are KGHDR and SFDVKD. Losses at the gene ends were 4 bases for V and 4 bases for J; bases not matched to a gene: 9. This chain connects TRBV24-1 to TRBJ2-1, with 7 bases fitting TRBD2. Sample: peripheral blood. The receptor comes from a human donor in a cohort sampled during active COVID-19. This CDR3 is CATSDPGSSGYNEQFF. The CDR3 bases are TGTGCCACCAGTGACCCTGGGTCTAGCGGATACAATGAGCAGTTCTTC.